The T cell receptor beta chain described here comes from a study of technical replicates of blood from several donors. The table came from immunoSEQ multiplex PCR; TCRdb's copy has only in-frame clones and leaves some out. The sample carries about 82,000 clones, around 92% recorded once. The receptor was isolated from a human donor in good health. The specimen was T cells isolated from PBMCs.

This chain's CDR3 is CAWSARINQRGGQVHEQYF. The CDR3 coding sequence is TGTGCCTGGAGTGCCCGGATTAACCAGCGGGGGGGCCAGGTGCACGAGCAGTACTTC. V is TRBV30 and J is TRBJ2-7; 10 nucleotides align to TRBD2. V trimming: 1 base; J trimming: 5 bases; junction bases outside the gene matches: 20. There are 19 residues in the CDR3. Germline V gene sequence: CDR1 GTSNPN, CDR2 SVGIG (reference sequence).